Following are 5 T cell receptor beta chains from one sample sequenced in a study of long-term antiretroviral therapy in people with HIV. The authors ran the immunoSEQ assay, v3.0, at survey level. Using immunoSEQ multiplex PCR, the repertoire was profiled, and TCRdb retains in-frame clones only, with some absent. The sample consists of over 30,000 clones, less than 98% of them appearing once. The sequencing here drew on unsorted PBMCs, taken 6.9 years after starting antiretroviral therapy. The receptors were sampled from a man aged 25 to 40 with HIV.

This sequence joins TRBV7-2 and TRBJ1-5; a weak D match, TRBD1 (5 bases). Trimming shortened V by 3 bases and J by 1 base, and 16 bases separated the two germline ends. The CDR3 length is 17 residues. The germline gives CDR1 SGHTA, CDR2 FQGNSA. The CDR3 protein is CASSLGPNILSNQPQHF. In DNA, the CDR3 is TGTGCCAGCAGCTTGGGGCCCAATATCCTAAGCAATCAGCCCCAGCATTTT. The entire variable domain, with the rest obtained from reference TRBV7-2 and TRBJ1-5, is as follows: GAGVSQSPSNKVTEKGKDVELRCDPISGHTALYWYRQSLGQGLEFLIYFQGNSAPDKSGLPSDRFSAERTGGSVSTLTIQRTQQEDSAVYLCASSLGPNILSNQPQHFGDGTRLSIL.

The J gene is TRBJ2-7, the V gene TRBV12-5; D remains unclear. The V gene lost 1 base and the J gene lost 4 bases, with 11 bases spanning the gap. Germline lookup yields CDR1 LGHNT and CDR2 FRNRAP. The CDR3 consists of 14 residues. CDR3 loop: CASGLGTPRYEQYF. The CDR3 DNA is TGTGCTAGTGGTTTGGGGACCCCTCGGTACGAGCAGTACTTC.

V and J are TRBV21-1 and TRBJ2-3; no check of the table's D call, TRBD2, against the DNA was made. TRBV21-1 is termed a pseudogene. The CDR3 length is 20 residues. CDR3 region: CASSKVSLRSTSVFTDTQYF. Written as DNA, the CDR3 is TGTGCCAGCAGCAAAGTGAGTCTTAGGAGTACTAGCGTCTTCACAGATACGCAGTATTTT.

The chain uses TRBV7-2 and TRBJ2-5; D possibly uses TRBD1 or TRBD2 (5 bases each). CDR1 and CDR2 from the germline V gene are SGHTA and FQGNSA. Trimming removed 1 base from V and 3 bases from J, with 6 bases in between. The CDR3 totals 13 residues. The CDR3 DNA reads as TGTGCCAGCAGCTTAGTGGGGGAAGAGACCCAGTACTTC. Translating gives CASSLVGEETQYF.

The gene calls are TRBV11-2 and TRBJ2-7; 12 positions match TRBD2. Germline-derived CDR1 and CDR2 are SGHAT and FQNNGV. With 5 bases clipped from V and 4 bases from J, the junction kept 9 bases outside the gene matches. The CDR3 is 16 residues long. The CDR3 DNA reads TGTGCCAGCAGCCCCCTCCTACTAGCGGGGGGTTACGAGCAGTACTTC. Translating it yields CASSPLLLAGGYEQYF. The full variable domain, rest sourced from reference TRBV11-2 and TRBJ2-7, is EAGVAQSPRYKIIEKRQSVAFWCNPISGHATLYWYQQILGQGPKLLIQFQNNGVVDDSQLPKDRFSAERLKGVDSTLKIQPAKLEDSAVYLCASSPLLLAGGYEQYFGPGTRLTVT.